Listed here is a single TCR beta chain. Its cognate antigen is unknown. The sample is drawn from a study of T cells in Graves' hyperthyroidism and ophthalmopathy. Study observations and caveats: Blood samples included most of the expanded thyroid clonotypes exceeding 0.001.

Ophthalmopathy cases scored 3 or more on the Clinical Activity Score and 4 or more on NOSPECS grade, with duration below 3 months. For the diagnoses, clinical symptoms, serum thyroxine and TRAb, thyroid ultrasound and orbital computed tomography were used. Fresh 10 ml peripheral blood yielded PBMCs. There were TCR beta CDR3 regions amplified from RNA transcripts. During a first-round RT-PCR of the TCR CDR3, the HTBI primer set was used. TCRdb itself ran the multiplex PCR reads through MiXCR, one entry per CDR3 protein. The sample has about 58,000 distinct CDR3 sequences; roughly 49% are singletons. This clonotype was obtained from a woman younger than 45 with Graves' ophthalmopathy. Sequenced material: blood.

For the CDR3, the DNA is TGTGCCATCAGTGAACCCTCGGGGGAGCAGTACTTC. It codes for CAISEPSGEQYF. This chain connects TRBV10-3 to TRBJ2-7; a weak D match, TRBD2 (5 bases). This CDR3 has 12 amino acids. Trimming shortened V by 3 bases and J by 7 bases, and 10 bases separated the two germline ends. CDR1 is ENHRY, CDR2 SYGVKD, per germline.